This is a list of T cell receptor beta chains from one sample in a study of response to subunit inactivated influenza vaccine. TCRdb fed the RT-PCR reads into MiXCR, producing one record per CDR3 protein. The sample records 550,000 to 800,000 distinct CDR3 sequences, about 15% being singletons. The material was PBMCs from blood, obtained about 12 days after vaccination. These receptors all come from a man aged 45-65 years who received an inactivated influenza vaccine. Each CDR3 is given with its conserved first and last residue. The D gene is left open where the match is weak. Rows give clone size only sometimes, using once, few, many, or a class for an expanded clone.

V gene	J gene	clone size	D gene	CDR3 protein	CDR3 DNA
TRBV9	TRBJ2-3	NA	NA	CASSVALGDTDTQYF	TGTGCCAGCAGCGTAGCTCTAGGGGACACAGATACGCAGTATTTT
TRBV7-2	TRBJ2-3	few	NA	CASSPDRAGWADTQYF	TGTGCCAGCAGCCCTGACAGGGCGGGGTGGGCAGATACGCAGTATTTT
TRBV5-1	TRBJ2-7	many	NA	CASSSIDGTYEQYF	TGCGCCAGCAGCTCGATTGACGGCACCTACGAGCAGTACTTC
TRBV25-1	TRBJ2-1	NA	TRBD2	CASSEPTGGAGAYNEQFF	TGTGCCAGCAGTGAACCCACCGGAGGAGCGGGAGCCTACAATGAGCAGTTCTTC
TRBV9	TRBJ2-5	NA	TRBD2	CAISVAFREGQETQYF	TGTGCCATCAGCGTAGCTTTTCGGGAGGGCCAAGAGACCCAGTACTTC
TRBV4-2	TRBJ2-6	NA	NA	CASSQTPAEANVLTF	TGTGCCAGCAGCCAAACTCCGGCGGAGGCCAACGTCCTGACTTTC
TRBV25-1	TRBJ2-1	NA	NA	CASSVPNNEQFF	TGTGCCAGCAGTGTACCTAACAATGAGCAGTTCTTC
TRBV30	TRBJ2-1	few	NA	CAWRRDTYNEQFF	TGTGCCTGGAGAAGGGATACCTACAATGAGCAGTTCTTC
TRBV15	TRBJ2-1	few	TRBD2	CATSRKTSGRMNEQFF	TGTGCCACCAGCAGAAAGACTAGCGGGAGAATGAATGAGCAGTTCTTC
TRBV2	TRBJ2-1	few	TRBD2	CASSPPLAGGHNEQFF	TGTGCCAGCAGTCCTCCCCTAGCGGGGGGCCACAATGAGCAGTTCTTC
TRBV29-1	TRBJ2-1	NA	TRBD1	CSVRLRQGSSEQFF	TGCAGCGTCAGACTAAGACAGGGTAGTAGTGAGCAGTTCTTC
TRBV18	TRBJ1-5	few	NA	CASSSGGLDQPQHF	TGTGCCAGCTCCTCTGGAGGGTTGGACCAGCCCCAGCATTTT
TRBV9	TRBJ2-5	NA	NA	CASSVGSGVEETQYF	TGTGCCAGCAGCGTCGGATCGGGGGTGGAAGAGACCCAGTACTTC